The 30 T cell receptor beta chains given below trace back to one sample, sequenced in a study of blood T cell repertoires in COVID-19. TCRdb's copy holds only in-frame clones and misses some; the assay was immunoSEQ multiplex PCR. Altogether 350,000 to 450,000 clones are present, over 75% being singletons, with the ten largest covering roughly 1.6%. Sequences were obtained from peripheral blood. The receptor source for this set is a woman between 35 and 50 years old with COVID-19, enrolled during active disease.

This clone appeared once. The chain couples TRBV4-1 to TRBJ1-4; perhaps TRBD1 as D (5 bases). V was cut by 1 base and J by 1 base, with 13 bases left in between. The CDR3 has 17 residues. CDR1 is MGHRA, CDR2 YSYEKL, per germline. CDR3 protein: CASSQVPPRGTNEKLFF. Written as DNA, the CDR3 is TGCGCCAGCAGCCAAGTACCGCCTAGGGGAACTAATGAAAAACTGTTTTTT.

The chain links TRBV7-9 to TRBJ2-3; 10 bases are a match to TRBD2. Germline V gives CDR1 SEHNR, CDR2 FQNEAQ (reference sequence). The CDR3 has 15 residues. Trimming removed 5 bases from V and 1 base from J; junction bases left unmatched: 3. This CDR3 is CASSLLAGGTDTQYF. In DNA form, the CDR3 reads TGTGCCAGCAGCCTCCTAGCGGGGGGCACAGATACGCAGTATTTT.

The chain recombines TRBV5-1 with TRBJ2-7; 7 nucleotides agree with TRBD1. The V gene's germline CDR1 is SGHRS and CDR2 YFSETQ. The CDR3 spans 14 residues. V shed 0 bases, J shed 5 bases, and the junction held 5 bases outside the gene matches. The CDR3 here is CASSLGQGSHEQYF. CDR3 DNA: TGCGCCAGCAGCTTGGGACAGGGAAGCCACGAGCAGTACTTC.

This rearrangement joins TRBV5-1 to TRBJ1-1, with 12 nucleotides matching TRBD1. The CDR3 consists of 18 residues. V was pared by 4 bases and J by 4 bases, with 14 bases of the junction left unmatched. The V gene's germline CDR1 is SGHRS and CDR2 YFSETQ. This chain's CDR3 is CASSPELGTGGRGTEAFF. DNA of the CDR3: TGCGCCAGCAGCCCGGAATTGGGGACAGGGGGCAGGGGCACTGAAGCTTTCTTT. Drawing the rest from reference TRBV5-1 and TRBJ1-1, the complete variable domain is KAGVTQTPRYLIKTRGQQVTLSCSPISGHRSVSWYQQTPGQGLQFLFEYFSETQRNKGNFPGRFSGRQFSNSRSEMNVSTLELGDSALYLCASSPELGTGGRGTEAFFGQGTRLTVV.

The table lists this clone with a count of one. CDR3 amino acids: CASRMAGGLEAFF. CDR3 nucleotides: TGTGCCAGTAGGATGGCAGGAGGACTTGAAGCTTTCTTT. The V and J genes are TRBV19 and TRBJ1-1; no reliable D call. This CDR3 region has 13 residues. Trimming left V 6 bases short and J 7 bases short, with 15 bases between. The germline V gene has CDR1 LNHDA and CDR2 SQIVND (reference sequence).

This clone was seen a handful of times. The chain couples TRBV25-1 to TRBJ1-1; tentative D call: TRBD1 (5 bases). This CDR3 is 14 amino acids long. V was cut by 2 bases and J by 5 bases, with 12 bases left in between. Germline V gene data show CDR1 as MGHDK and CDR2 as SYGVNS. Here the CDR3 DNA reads TGTGCCAGCAGTGAACGAGGCGGGGGGACTGAAGCTTTCTTT. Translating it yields CASSERGGGTEAFF.

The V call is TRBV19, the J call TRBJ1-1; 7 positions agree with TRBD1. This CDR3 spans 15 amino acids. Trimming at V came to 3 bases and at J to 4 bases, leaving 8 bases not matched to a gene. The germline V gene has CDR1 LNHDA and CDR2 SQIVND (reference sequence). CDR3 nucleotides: TGTGCCAGTAGTATTTCTCCGACAGGGATCACTGAAGCTTTCTTT. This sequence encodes CASSISPTGITEAFF.

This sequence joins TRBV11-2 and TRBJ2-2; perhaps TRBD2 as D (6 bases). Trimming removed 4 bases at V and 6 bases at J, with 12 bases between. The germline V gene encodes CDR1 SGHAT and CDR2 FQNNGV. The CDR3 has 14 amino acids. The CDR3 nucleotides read TGTGCCAGCAGCTCCCGGACTATGGCCGGGGAGCTGTTTTTT. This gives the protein CASSSRTMAGELFF. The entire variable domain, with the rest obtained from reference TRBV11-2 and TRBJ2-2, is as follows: EAGVAQSPRYKIIEKRQSVAFWCNPISGHATLYWYQQILGQGPKLLIQFQNNGVVDDSQLPKDRFSAERLKGVDSTLKIQPAKLEDSAVYLCASSSRTMAGELFFGEGSRLTVL.

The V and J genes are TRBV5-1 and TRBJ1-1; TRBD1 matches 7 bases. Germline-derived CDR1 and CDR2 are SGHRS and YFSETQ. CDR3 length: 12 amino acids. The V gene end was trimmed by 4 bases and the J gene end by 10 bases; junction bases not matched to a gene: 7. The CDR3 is CASSPQTGRAFF. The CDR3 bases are TGCGCCAGCAGCCCTCAGACAGGGAGAGCTTTCTTT.

The CDR3 DNA follows: TGTGCCAGCAGCTCAGCCCGGACAACCTACAATGAGCAGTTCTTC. Amino acid sequence: CASSSARTTYNEQFF. The V and J genes are TRBV5-5 and TRBJ2-1; tentatively, D is TRBD1 (5 bases). Per the germline V gene, CDR1 is SGHKS and CDR2 is YYEKEE (reference sequence). V was cut by 3 bases and J by 2 bases, with 12 bases left in between. The length of the CDR3 is 15 residues.

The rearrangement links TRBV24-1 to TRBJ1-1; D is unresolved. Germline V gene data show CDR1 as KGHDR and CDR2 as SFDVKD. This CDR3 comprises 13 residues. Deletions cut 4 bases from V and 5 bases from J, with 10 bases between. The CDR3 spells CATSEAGGTEAFF. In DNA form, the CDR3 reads TGTGCCACCAGTGAGGCAGGAGGAACTGAAGCTTTCTTT.

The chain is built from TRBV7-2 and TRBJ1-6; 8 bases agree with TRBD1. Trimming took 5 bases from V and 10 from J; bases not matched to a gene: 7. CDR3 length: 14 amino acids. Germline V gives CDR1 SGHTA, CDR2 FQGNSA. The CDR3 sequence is CASSLDREDSPLHF. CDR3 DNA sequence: TGTGCCAGCAGCCTGGACAGGGAGGACTCACCCCTCCACTTT.

This CDR3 reads CASSYGPLQGLGTEAFF. The CDR3 DNA is TGTGCCAGCAGTTACGGCCCCCTACAGGGATTGGGGACTGAAGCTTTCTTT. This rearrangement joins TRBV6-2 or TRBV6-3 to TRBJ1-1; weak D call: TRBD1 (6 bases). The germline CDR1 and CDR2 sequences are MNHEY and SVGEGT. The CDR3 contains 17 residues. V lost 2 bases, J lost 5 bases, and 21 bases lay in between.

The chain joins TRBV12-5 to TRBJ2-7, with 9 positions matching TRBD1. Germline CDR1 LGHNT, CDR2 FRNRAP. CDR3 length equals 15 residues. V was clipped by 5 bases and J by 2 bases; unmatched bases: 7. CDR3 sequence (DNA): TGTGCTAGTGGTACGGACAGGGGTTCGGCCTACGAGCAGTACTTC. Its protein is CASGTDRGSAYEQYF. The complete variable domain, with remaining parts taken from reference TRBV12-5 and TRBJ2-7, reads DARVTQTPRHKVTEMGQEVTMRCQPILGHNTVFWYRQTMMQGLELLAYFRNRAPLDDSGMPKDRFSAEMPDATLATLKIQPSEPRDSAVYFCASGTDRGSAYEQYFGPGTRLTVT.

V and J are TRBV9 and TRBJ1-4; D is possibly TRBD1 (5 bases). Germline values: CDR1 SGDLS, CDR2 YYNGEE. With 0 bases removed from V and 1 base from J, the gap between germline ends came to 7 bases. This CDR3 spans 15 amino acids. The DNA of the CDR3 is TGTGCCAGCAGCGTAGGGGGGGTAACTAATGAAAAACTGTTTTTT. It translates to CASSVGGVTNEKLFF.

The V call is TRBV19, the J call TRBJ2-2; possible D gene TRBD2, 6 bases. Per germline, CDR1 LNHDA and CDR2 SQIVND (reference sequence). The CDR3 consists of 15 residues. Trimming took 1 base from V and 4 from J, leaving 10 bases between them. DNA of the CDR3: TGTGCCAGTAGTATAGTGGGAGGTAGCACCGGGGAGCTGTTTTTT. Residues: CASSIVGGSTGELFF.

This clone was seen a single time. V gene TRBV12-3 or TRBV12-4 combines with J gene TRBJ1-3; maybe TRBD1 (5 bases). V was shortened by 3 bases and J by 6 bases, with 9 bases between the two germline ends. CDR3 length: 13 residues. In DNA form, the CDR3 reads TGTGCCAGCAGTTTTGGGGGGTCAAACACCATATATTTT. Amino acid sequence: CASSFGGSNTIYF.

The CDR3 DNA sequence: TGTGCCAGCAGCTACTTAAGACAGGGGAGGGCAGATACGCAGTATTTT. It translates to CASSYLRQGRADTQYF. The chain couples TRBV7-3 to TRBJ2-3, with TRBD1 as a possible D gene (8 bases). The CDR3 has 16 amino acids. Trimming removed 4 bases from V and 4 bases from J, with 18 bases in between. The germline gives CDR1 SGHTA, CDR2 FQGTGA.

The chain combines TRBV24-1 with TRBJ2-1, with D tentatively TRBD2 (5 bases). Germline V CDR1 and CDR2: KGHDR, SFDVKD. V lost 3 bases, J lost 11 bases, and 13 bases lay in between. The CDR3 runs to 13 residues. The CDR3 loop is CATSDGAGEKQFF. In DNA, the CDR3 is TGTGCCACCAGTGATGGTGCGGGCGAGAAGCAGTTCTTC.

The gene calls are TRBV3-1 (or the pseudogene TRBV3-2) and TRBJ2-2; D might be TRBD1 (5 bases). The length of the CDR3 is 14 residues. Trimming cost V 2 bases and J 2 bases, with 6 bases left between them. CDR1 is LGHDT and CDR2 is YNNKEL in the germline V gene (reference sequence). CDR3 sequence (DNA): TGTGCCAGCAGCCAACAGGGAAACACCGGGGAGCTGTTTTTT. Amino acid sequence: CASSQQGNTGELFF.

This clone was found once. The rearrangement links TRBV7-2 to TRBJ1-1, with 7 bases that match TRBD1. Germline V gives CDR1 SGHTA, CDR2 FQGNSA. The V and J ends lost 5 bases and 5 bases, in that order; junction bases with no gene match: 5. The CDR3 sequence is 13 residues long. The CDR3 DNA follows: TGTGCCAGCAGCGACAGGGTTGGAACTGAAGCTTTCTTT. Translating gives CASSDRVGTEAFF.

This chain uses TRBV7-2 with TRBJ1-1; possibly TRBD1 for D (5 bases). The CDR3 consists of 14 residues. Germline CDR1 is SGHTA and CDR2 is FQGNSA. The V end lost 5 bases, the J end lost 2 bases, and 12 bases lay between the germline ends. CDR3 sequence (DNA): TGTGCCAGCAGCGCCGGGGGATATAACACTGAAGCTTTCTTT. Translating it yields CASSAGGYNTEAFF.

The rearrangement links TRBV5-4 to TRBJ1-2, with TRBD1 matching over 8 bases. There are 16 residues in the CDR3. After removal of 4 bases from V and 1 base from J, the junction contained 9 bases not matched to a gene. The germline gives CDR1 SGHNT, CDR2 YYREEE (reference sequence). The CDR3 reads CASSGTGTGRNYGYTF. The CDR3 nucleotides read TGTGCCAGCAGCGGGACCGGGACAGGACGTAACTATGGCTACACCTTC.

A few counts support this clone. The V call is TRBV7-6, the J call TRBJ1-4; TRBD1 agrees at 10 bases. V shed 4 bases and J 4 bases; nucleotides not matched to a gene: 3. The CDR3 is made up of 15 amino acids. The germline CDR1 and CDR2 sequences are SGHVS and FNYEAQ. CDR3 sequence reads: CASSWGTGVNEKLFF. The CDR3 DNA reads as TGTGCCAGCAGCTGGGGGACAGGGGTTAATGAAAAACTGTTTTTT.

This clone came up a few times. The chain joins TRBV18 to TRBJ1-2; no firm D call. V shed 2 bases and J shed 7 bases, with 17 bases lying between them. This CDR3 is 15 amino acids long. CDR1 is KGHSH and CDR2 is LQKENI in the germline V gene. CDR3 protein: CASSPGNERSLGYTF. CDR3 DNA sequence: TGTGCCAGCTCACCAGGTAACGAGCGCTCCCTTGGCTACACCTTC.

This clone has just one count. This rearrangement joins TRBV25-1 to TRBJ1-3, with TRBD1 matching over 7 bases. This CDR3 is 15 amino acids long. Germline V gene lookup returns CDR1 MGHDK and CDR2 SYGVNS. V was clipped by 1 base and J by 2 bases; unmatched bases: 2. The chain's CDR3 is CASSELTGAGNTIYF. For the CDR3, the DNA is TGTGCCAGCAGTGAATTAACAGGGGCTGGAAACACCATATATTTT.

The CDR3 loop reads CASTIGQAEKLFF. CDR3 DNA: TGTGCCAGCACCATAGGACAAGCCGAAAAACTGTTTTTT. The V call is TRBV12-3 or TRBV12-4, the J call TRBJ1-4, with D maybe TRBD1 (5 bases). The V and J ends lost 7 bases and 8 bases respectively, with 14 bases between them. The CDR3 is 13 residues long.

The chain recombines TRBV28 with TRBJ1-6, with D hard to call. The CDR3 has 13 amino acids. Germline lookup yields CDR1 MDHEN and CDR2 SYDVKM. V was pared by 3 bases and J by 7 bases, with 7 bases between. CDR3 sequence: CASSFNGNSPLHF. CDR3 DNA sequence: TGTGCCAGCAGTTTCAACGGGAATTCACCCCTCCACTTT.

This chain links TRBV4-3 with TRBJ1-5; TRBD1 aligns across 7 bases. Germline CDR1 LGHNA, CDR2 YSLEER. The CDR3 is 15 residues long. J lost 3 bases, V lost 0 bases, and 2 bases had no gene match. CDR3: CASSQDGTDNQPQHF. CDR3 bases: TGCGCCAGCAGCCAAGATGGGACAGACAATCAGCCCCAGCATTTT.

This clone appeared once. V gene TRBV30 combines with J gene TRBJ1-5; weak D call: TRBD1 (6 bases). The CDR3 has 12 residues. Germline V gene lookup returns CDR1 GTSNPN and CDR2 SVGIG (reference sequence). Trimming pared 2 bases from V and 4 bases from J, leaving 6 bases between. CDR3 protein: CAWSRGNQPQHF. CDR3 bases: TGTGCCTGGAGTAGGGGGAATCAGCCCCAGCATTTT.